These T cell receptor beta chains were read from a single sample in a study of T cells after yellow fever vaccination. From the 5' RACE reads, TCRdb called clonotypes with MiXCR, one entry per CDR3 protein. Of 300,000 or so distinct CDR3 sequences in the sample, about 6.9% were seen once. The sample in question was PBMCs, obtained roughly 47 days after the first yellow fever vaccination. The receptors shown here come from a man between 18 and 35 years old who received the YFV17D yellow fever vaccine. Both conserved end residues are part of each CDR3. Each record gives: V gene, D gene, clone size, J gene, CDR3 protein, CDR3 DNA. The D gene is left open where the match is weak. Clone size appears in some rows only: once, few, many, or a class for an expanded clone.

V: TRBV5-1; D: NA; size: few; J: TRBJ2-3; CDR3: CASSLGRHPLPSTDTQYF; DNA: TGCGCCAGCAGCTTGGGACGCCACCCACTACCTAGCACAGATACGCAGTATTTT
V: TRBV7-9; D: TRBD1; size: many; J: TRBJ2-7; CDR3: CASRSTGTGGRYEQYF; DNA: TGTGCCAGCAGGTCCACCGGGACAGGGGGCCGATACGAGCAGTACTTC
V: TRBV5-4; D: NA; size: few; J: TRBJ2-2; CDR3: CASSTTYGASNTGELFF; DNA: TGTGCCAGCAGCACCACCTATGGGGCTTCGAACACCGGGGAGCTGTTTTTT
V: TRBV5-1; D: NA; size: few; J: TRBJ1-1; CDR3: CASSLTRPNTEAFF; DNA: TGCGCCAGCAGCTTGACAAGACCGAACACTGAAGCTTTCTTT
V: TRBV6-6; D: NA; size: NA; J: TRBJ1-1; CDR3: CASTRRTTLGAFF; DNA: TGTGCCAGCACCAGACGGACTACCCTGGGAGCTTTCTTT
V: TRBV19; D: NA; size: few; J: TRBJ2-1; CDR3: CASTPTGSSYNEQFF; DNA: TGTGCCAGTACCCCTACAGGGAGCTCCTACAATGAGCAGTTCTTC
V: TRBV29-1; D: TRBD2; size: few; J: TRBJ2-3; CDR3: CSVDFPGVAGAWVDTQYF; DNA: TGCAGCGTTGATTTCCCCGGGGTAGCGGGGGCCTGGGTAGATACGCAGTATTTT
V: TRBV10-3; D: NA; size: NA; J: TRBJ2-7; CDR3: CAISGYPSYEQYF; DNA: TGTGCCATTTCGGGGTACCCTTCCTACGAGCAGTACTTC
V: TRBV20-1; D: TRBD2; size: NA; J: TRBJ2-3; CDR3: CSARDPGGFGDTQYF; DNA: TGCAGTGCTAGAGATCCCGGGGGGTTCGGAGATACGCAGTATTTT
V: TRBV20-1; D: NA; size: NA; J: TRBJ1-2; CDR3: CSATRDKRYGYTF; DNA: TGCAGTGCGACCAGGGACAAGCGCTATGGCTACACCTTC
V: TRBV10-3; D: NA; size: NA; J: TRBJ2-6; CDR3: CATFRVAKPSGANVLTF; DNA: TGTGCCACCTTTAGGGTGGCTAAGCCCTCTGGGGCCAACGTCCTGACTTTC
V: TRBV19; D: TRBD2; size: few; J: TRBJ2-1; CDR3: CASSQRTSGDYNEQFF; DNA: TGTGCCAGTAGTCAACGGACTAGCGGGGACTACAATGAGCAGTTCTTC
V: TRBV12-3/TRBV12-4; D: NA; size: many; J: TRBJ1-1; CDR3: CASSFGGLNTEAFF; DNA: TGTGCCAGCAGTTTTGGGGGGCTGAACACTGAAGCTTTCTTT
V: TRBV20-1; D: NA; size: few; J: TRBJ2-2; CDR3: CSARLGGTNTGELFF; DNA: TGCAGTGCTAGATTAGGGGGGACGAACACCGGGGAGCTGTTTTTT
V: TRBV12-3/TRBV12-4; D: NA; size: NA; J: TRBJ2-7; CDR3: CASSPGGSRYYEQYF; DNA: TGTGCCAGCAGCCCCGGGGGAAGCCGTTACTACGAGCAGTACTTC
V: TRBV4-1; D: TRBD1; size: few; J: TRBJ1-5; CDR3: CASSQSVTGNQPQHF; DNA: TGCGCCAGCAGCCAATCCGTGACAGGGAATCAGCCCCAGCATTTT
V: TRBV4-3; D: TRBD1; size: few; J: TRBJ1-5; CDR3: CASSQGTDNQPQHF; DNA: TGCGCCAGCAGCCAGGGGACAGACAATCAGCCCCAGCATTTT
V: TRBV4-3; D: TRBD1; size: few; J: TRBJ1-2; CDR3: CASSRWTGEGYTF; DNA: TGCGCCAGCAGCCGATGGACAGGGGAAGGCTACACCTTC
V: TRBV7-2; D: NA; size: NA; J: TRBJ2-1; CDR3: CASSLGQSYGNEQFF; DNA: TGTGCCAGCAGCTTAGGACAGAGCTACGGCAATGAGCAGTTCTTC
V: TRBV4-2; D: TRBD1; size: NA; J: TRBJ2-3; CDR3: CASSQPPGTATDTQYF; DNA: TGTGCCAGCAGCCAACCCCCCGGGACAGCCACAGATACGCAGTATTTT
V: TRBV7-2; D: NA; size: NA; J: TRBJ2-2; CDR3: CASSPFGGALTGELFF; DNA: TGTGCCAGCAGCCCATTTGGGGGGGCCTTAACCGGGGAGCTGTTTTTT
V: TRBV6-4; D: NA; size: few; J: TRBJ2-1; CDR3: CASSEQTGSYNEQFF; DNA: TGTGCCAGCAGTGAGCAGACCGGCTCCTACAATGAGCAGTTCTTC
V: TRBV4-2; D: TRBD2; size: many; J: TRBJ2-5; CDR3: CASSQLAGGYETQYF; DNA: TGTGCCAGCAGCCAACTGGCGGGGGGATATGAGACCCAGTACTTC
V: TRBV29-1; D: NA; size: few; J: TRBJ2-1; CDR3: CSVESGVLRADEQFF; DNA: TGCAGCGTTGAGTCCGGGGTCCTGAGGGCCGATGAGCAGTTCTTC
V: TRBV19; D: NA; size: NA; J: TRBJ2-1; CDR3: CASSTRASGEQFF; DNA: TGTGCCAGTAGTACCAGGGCCTCGGGTGAGCAGTTCTTC
V: TRBV4-3; D: NA; size: few; J: TRBJ2-1; CDR3: CASSQENVEYNEQFF; DNA: TGCGCCAGCAGCCAAGAAAATGTCGAATACAATGAGCAGTTCTTC
V: TRBV10-1; D: NA; size: few; J: TRBJ2-1; CDR3: CASSATTNEQFF; DNA: TGCGCCAGCAGTGCGACCACCAATGAGCAGTTCTTC
V: TRBV20-1; D: NA; size: few; J: TRBJ2-4; CDR3: CSVQRDSVAKNIQYF; DNA: TGCAGTGTTCAAAGGGACTCCGTAGCCAAAAACATTCAGTACTTC
V: TRBV4-3; D: NA; size: few; J: TRBJ1-5; CDR3: CASSQGRGYNQPQHF; DNA: TGCGCCAGCAGCCAAGGAAGGGGATACAATCAGCCCCAGCATTTT
V: TRBV6-5; D: TRBD1; size: NA; J: TRBJ2-1; CDR3: CASSYSSLGTGVHEQFF; DNA: TGTGCCAGCAGTTACTCGAGTCTTGGGACAGGCGTCCATGAGCAGTTCTTC
V: TRBV4-2; D: NA; size: NA; J: TRBJ2-5; CDR3: CASSQEGGLAGTQYF; DNA: TGTGCCAGCAGCCAAGAAGGTGGGCTAGCTGGGACCCAGTACTTC
V: TRBV11-3; D: NA; size: NA; J: TRBJ1-1; CDR3: CASSYCRGTEAFF; DNA: TGTGCCAGCAGCTATTGCAGGGGCACTGAAGCTTTCTTT
V: TRBV4-2; D: TRBD2; size: NA; J: TRBJ2-1; CDR3: CASSQSGGGHNEQFF; DNA: TGTGCCAGCAGCCAGTCTGGGGGGGGTCACAATGAGCAGTTCTTC
V: TRBV7-7; D: TRBD2; size: NA; J: TRBJ2-1; CDR3: CASSRNSGAYNEQFF; DNA: TGTGCCAGCAGCCGCAACAGCGGGGCCTACAATGAGCAGTTCTTC
V: TRBV5-1; D: TRBD2; size: NA; J: TRBJ2-3; CDR3: CASSSLGGDSTDTQYF; DNA: TGCGCCAGCAGCTCCCTCGGGGGGGACAGCACAGATACGCAGTATTTT
V: TRBV15; D: NA; size: few; J: TRBJ1-3; CDR3: CATARRVEFGNTIYF; DNA: TGTGCCACCGCCCGGAGGGTTGAATTTGGAAACACCATATATTTT
V: TRBV10-3; D: NA; size: few; J: TRBJ1-3; CDR3: CAINPAVSGNTIYF; DNA: TGTGCCATCAACCCGGCGGTCTCTGGAAACACCATATATTTT